This record concerns one T cell receptor (beta chain) sequence. The antigen this receptor binds is unknown. Base qualities were left out, and no much larger clone turns up one base away. Participants in the prospective study were enrolled through a virtual design, were aged about 18 to 90 years, and lived in 20 to 30 United States geographic areas. In the prospective study, participants were assigned to cohorts based on the clinical history participants reported in a screening survey and a study questionnaire. In the prospective study, whole blood, serum and a nasopharyngeal or oropharyngeal swab were collected from each participant by mobile phlebotomists. Additional blood draws and questionnaires over an approximately 2-month period could optionally be provided by prospective study participants. Blood samples from the prospective study were shipped frozen or at room temperature prior to DNA extraction.

This record comes from a study of blood T cell repertoires in COVID-19 (dated by TCRdb to 2019 to 2021). About the investigation overall: Samples covering the acute and convalescent phases of COVID-19 were provided by collaborators in the United States, Italy and Spain. The material from the prospective study consisted of cDNA or gDNA derived from T cells, B-cell-depleted T cells, or PBMCs. Subjects who had been exposed to COVID-19, were actively infected with it, or had recovered from it provided the deeply sampled blood TCRbeta repertoires that made up the dataset. The repertoires were released in a freely available public database intended as a resource for research on the immune response to SARS-CoV-2. Samples came from the ongoing ImmuneRACE study (first 160 participants) plus 1,254 subjects from 6 global collaborators. A de-identified subject ID, COVID-19 status, age in years and sex were almost always included in the sample metadata. Where available, HLA class I and class II types were taken from metadata supplied by the sample provider and were not determined by assay-based typing.

TCRbeta CDR3 regions were amplified from genomic DNA by means of the immunoSEQ Assay, a bias-controlled multiplex PCR. In the source study's methods: Nucleated cell counts per sample were estimated from amplification of reference gene primers within the assay. To quantify the absolute abundance of each unique TCRbeta CDR3 rearrangement, sequence reads were collapsed and filtered. Productive Simpson clonality was computed per sample as the square root of Simpson's diversity index over productive rearrangements. Sourced from immuneACCESS, this table was stored by TCRdb with only in-frame sequences that have V and J called. A share of the clones is absent; for the studies checked, an unresolved V gene accounts for under half, and the remainder has no known explanation. D and trimming were read from the DNA, whereas the V and J calls and clone size are those reported in that table. The sample table lists over 130,000 clones, approximately 84% of them with a count of one. The ten largest account for about 3.4% of the sample.

Germline trimming amounts to 8 bases on V and 4 bases on J, with 6 as the count of junction bases outside the gene matches. The CDR3 starts with the cysteine, ends with the phenylalanine, and has 14 residues. Left in the record is the CDR3 DNA by itself, 42 bases read in frame from the first base. Sequences MNHEY (CDR1) and SVGAGI (CDR2) are obtained from the germline V gene. General study outcomes and caveats: The amount of clinical and demographic metadata varied by source and participant and was provided uncurated.

Sequencing was done on a sample of PBMCs or T cells enriched from blood (not recorded which). The source of this sequence is a woman aged 50 to 65 with acute COVID-19. The chain joins TRBV6-5 to TRBJ2-3; 10 bases in between match TRBD1. This receptor has the CDR3 CASQGQGGADTQYF. The sequence in DNA is TGTGCCAGCCAAGGACAGGGGGGAGCAGATACGCAGTATTTT.